A single T cell receptor (beta chain) is shown here with its context. Germline V gene lookup returns CDR1 MNHEY and CDR2 SVGEGT. V trimming: 4 bases; J trimming: 1 base; junction bases outside the gene matches: 8. This CDR3 spans 16 amino acids. The data originate from a study of blood T cell repertoires in COVID-19. Turning to the study itself: Whether acute or convalescent, the COVID-19 samples came from the United States, Italy and Spain.

Assay: immunoSEQ multiplex PCR; the TCRdb copy retains only in-frame clones and omits some. Of tens of thousands of clones in the sample, about 91% are singletons; the top ten hold approximately 6.4%. The genes are TRBV6-2 or TRBV6-3 and TRBJ1-1, with TRBD1 matching over 8 bases. The source material was peripheral blood. The source of this sequence is a woman in her forties or fifties with acute or convalescent COVID-19. The CDR3 DNA is TGTGCCAGCAGTTCAAACGGACAGGGAGAGAACACTGAAGCTTTCTTT. This codes for CASSSNGQGENTEAFF.